This T cell receptor beta chain was identified during a study of T cells in localized non-small cell lung cancer. Points from the study as a whole: Uninvolved adjacent lung showed peak T cell clonality, exceeding tumor. Without multi-region sequencing, intratumor heterogeneity could not be excluded. Appearances in adjacent lung were noted for a median approximately 50 of the top 100 tumor clones.

This table comes from immunoSEQ multiplex PCR, and its TCRdb copy is limited to in-frame clones, with some not included. The table has 35,000 to 45,000 clones, 82% seen once. This clone is labeled as medium-sized. The antigen is not known. The CDR3 loop spans 14 amino acids. V was cut by 3 bases and J by 0 bases, with 6 bases left in between. Germline V gives CDR1 SEHNR, CDR2 FQNEAQ (reference sequence). The sequence came from a male donor aged 60 or over with stage III squamous cell lung carcinoma. The specimen was peripheral blood, collected before any cancer treatment. This chain joins TRBV7-9 and TRBJ1-3; D not certain. The CDR3: CASSLSTSGNTIYF. CDR3 coding DNA: TGTGCCAGCAGCTTGAGTACCTCTGGAAACACCATATATTTT.